This T cell receptor beta chain was sequenced during a study of breast tumors, draining lymph nodes, adjacent tissues (dated by TCRdb to 2016 to 2017). Context from the whole study: The study compared TCR beta repertoires across tumor, adjacent nontumor tissue and axillary lymph nodes from breast cancer patients. In human breast cancer, the study set out to assess how tumor, surrounding tissue and draining lymph node repertoires relate to one another and whether T cells might be exchanged between them.

Study-wide findings and limitations: A scenario in which most tumor T cells derive from the lymph node and then expand within tumor tissue was judged to be consistent with the data. T-cell repertoire diversity in tumors was found to be lower than in lymph nodes but higher than in nontumor tissue, and preferential V and J gene usage was observed. The conclusion that tumor T cells originate in lymph nodes was presented as consistent with a hypothesis rather than as directly demonstrated. Tumor and nontumor tissue repertoires were found to be significantly more similar in luminal-like than in basal-like breast cancer.

The lymph node samples were taken from the axillary draining lymph nodes of breast cancer patients. TCRdb lists the instrument as Illumina HiSeq 2000. Multiplex PCR amplification was used to build the TCR beta chain libraries. High-throughput sequencing was used to analyze the amplified TCR beta chain products. Through fastp at Q25 and MiXCR, TCRdb rebuilt clones from the public reads, retaining in-frame beta chains. Rows merge per CDR3 protein into single entries with the most common DNA and genes. For this sample there are around 140,000 distinct CDR3 sequences; 20% to 25% appear just once. The top ten clonotypes cover around 2.6% of the sample. According to the germline V gene (reference sequence), CDR1 reads LNHDA and CDR2 reads SQIVND. From its cysteine to its phenylalanine, the CDR3 spans 14 amino acids. Kept here is only the CDR3 DNA, which spans 42 bases and is read in frame from base 1. To note about this clonotype: Its antigen has not been determined. Given a much more abundant clone one base away, this may be a read error.

The chain joins TRBV19 to TRBJ2-3, with the D call perhaps TRBD1 or TRBD2, as 5 bases match in each case. This clonotype originated in a female donor with breast cancer. Some clones in this sample may be carry-over from other donors' samples. Sequencing input: axillary lymph node tissue. The CDR3 loop reads CASSSGLRTGTQYF. In nucleotides, the sequence is TGTGCCAGTAGTTCGGGGCTCCGCACAGGTACGCAGTATTTT.